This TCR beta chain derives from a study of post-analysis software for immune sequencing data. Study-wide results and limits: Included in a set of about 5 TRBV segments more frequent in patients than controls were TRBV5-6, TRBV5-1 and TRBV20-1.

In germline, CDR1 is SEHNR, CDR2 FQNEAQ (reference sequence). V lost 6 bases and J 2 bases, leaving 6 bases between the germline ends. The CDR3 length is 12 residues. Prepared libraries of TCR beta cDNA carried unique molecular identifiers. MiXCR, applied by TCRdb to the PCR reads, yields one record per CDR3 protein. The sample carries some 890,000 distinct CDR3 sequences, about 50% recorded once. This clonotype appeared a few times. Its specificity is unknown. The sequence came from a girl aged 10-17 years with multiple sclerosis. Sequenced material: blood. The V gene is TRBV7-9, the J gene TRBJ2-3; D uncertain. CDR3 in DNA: TGTGCCAGCAGGGAACCCACAGATACGCAGTATTTT. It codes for CASREPTDTQYF.